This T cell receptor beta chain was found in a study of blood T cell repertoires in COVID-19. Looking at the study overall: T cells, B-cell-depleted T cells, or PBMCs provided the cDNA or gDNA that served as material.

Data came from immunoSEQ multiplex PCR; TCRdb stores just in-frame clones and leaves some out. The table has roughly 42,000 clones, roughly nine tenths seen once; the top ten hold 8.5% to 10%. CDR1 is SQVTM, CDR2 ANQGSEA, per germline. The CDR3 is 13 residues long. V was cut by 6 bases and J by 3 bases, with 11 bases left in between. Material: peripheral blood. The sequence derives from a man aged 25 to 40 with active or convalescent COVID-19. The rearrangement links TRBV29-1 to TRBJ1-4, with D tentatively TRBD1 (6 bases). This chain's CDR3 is CSVGTFPNEKLFF. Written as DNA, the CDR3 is TGCAGCGTCGGGACATTCCCTAATGAAAAACTGTTTTTT.